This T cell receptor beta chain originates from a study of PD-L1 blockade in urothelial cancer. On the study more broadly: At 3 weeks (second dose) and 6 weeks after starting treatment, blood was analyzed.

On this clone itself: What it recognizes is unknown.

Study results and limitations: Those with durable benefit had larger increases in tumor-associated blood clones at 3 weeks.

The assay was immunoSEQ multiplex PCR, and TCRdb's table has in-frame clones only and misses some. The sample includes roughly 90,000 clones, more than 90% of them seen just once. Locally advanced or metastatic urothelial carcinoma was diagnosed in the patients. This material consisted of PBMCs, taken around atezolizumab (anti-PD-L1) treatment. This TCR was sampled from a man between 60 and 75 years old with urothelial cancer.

The CDR3 reads CSVGSGALSTDTQYF. The CDR3 DNA follows: TGCAGCGTTGGGTCAGGGGCCCTTAGCACAGATACGCAGTATTTT. The gene calls are TRBV29-1 and TRBJ2-3, with a weak D call TRBD1 (6 bases). The CDR3 covers 15 residues. V was clipped by 4 bases and J by 0 bases, with 14 bases between them. Per the germline V gene, CDR1 is SQVTM and CDR2 is ANQGSEA.